The TCR beta chain described here comes from a study of T cells after yellow fever vaccination. UMIs were added to TCR cDNA along with a universal primer site when it was made by 5'RACE template switching. TCRdb recomputed calls from the 5' RACE reads with MiXCR, one row per CDR3 protein. The table includes about 170,000 distinct CDR3 sequences, 11% detected once. The receptor was derived from a man aged 18 to 30 who received the YFV17D yellow fever vaccine. The sequenced sample was CD8+ T cells sorted from PBMCs, obtained 15 days after the yellow fever booster vaccination.

The CDR3 region is CASSDRSTSTDTQYF. The CDR3, as DNA: TGTGCCAGCAGCGACAGGTCCACTAGCACAGATACGCAGTATTTT. The gene calls are TRBV12-3 or TRBV12-4 and TRBJ2-3; perhaps TRBD1 as D (6 bases). This CDR3 has 15 amino acids. Trimming took off 6 bases at V and 0 bases at J, with 13 bases between the two ends.